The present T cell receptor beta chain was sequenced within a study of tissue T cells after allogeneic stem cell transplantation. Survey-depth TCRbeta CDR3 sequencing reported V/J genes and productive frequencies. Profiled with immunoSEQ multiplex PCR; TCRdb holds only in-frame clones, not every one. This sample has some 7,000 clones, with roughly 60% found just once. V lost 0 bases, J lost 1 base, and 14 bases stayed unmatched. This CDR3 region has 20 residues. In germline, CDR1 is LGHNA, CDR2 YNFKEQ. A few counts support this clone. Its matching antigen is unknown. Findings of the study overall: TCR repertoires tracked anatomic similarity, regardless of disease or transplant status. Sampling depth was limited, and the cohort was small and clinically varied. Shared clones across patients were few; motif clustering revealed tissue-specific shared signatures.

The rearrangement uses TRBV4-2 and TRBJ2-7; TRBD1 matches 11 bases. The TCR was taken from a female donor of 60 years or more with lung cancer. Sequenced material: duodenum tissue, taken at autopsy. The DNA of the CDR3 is TGTGCCAGCAGCCAAGATCTTGGCCGGACAGGGGGCTTGTGGTCCTACGAGCAGTACTTC. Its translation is CASSQDLGRTGGLWSYEQYF.